The source of this TCR beta chain is a study of blood T cell repertoires in COVID-19. Sequencing was performed with immunoSEQ multiplex PCR; in TCRdb, only in-frame clones are kept and a portion is missing. The data contain approximately 50,000 clones, 75% to 90% of them seen just once; the ten biggest clones take up under 20%. This CDR3 is 13 amino acids long. Germline CDR1 reads GTSNPN; CDR2 reads SVGIG (reference sequence). With 3 bases removed from V and 7 bases from J, the gap between germline ends came to 10 bases. Specimen: peripheral blood. The TCR originated in a human donor in a cohort sampled during active COVID-19. The chain carries TRBV30 and TRBJ1-6; a possible D gene is TRBD1 (5 bases). For the CDR3, the DNA is TGTGCCTGGAGGGGGGGTAGCAATTCACCCCTCCACTTT. This gives the protein CAWRGGSNSPLHF.